These 15 T cell receptor beta chains originate from one sample sequenced in a study of T cell responses to AZD1222 COVID-19 vaccine. Produced via immunoSEQ multiplex PCR; TCRdb's table is partial and in-frame only. The sample has approximately 270,000 clones, approximately 94% seen once. The material was peripheral blood, obtained 28 days after the second AZD1222 dose. Receptor source: an adult who received the AZD1222 COVID-19 vaccine.

The chain uses TRBV15 and TRBJ2-2; TRBD1 agrees at 11 bases. V lost 7 bases, J lost 8 bases, and 9 bases stayed unmatched. The CDR3 is 15 amino acids. Germline V gene data show CDR1 as LNHNV and CDR2 as YYDKDF (reference sequence). CDR3 loop: CATTSDRGHYGELFF. CDR3 in DNA: TGTGCCACCACCTCGGACAGGGGGCATTATGGGGAGCTGTTTTTT.

This chain connects TRBV11-1 to TRBJ1-2; D gene uncertain. This CDR3 contains 14 residues. V was shortened by 2 bases and J by 0 bases, with 7 bases between the two germline ends. Germline assignment: CDR1 SGHAT and CDR2 FQDESV (reference sequence). The chain's CDR3 is CASSLRAANYGYTF. The CDR3 nucleotides are TGTGCCAGCAGCTTAAGGGCAGCTAACTATGGCTACACCTTC.

This clone has a handful of counts. The rearrangement joins TRBV2 to TRBJ1-2; 7 bases match TRBD1. CDR1 and CDR2 from the germline V gene are SNHLY and FYNNEI. V gave up 6 bases and J gave up 6 bases; unmatched junction bases: 7. This CDR3 comprises 13 residues. The CDR3 loop reads CASRPGTANGYTF. The CDR3 DNA follows: TGTGCCAGCAGGCCCGGGACAGCAAATGGCTACACCTTC.

The V and J genes are TRBV28 and TRBJ2-7; D is ambiguous. The CDR3 extends over 16 amino acids. Germline V gene lookup returns CDR1 MDHEN and CDR2 SYDVKM. The V end was cut by 7 bases, the J end by 11 bases, with 30 bases between. For the CDR3, the DNA is TGTGCCAGCACCTACCCTAATTGGGCCGACCACCTCTGTAAGTACTTC. This translates into CASTYPNWADHLCKYF.

V is TRBV18 and J is TRBJ2-2; 9 bases agree with TRBD1. Germline V gives CDR1 KGHSH, CDR2 LQKENI. This CDR3 has 17 amino acids. The trim removed 4 bases at V and 4 bases at J, leaving 10 bases unmatched. The CDR3 sequence is CASSLPTGTGLTGELFF. CDR3 nucleotide sequence: TGTGCCAGCTCACTCCCGACCGGGACAGGGCTCACCGGGGAGCTGTTTTTT. The full variable domain, rest sourced from reference TRBV18 and TRBJ2-2, is NAGVMQNPRHLVRRRGQEARLRCSPMKGHSHVYWYRQLPEEGLKFMVYLQKENIIDESGMPKERFSAEFPKEGPSILRIQQVVRGDSAAYFCASSLPTGTGLTGELFFGEGSRLTVL.

This clone was seen just once. The rearrangement uses TRBV14 and TRBJ1-4; the D is unclear. The ends were cut back, 6 bases at V and 2 bases at J, with 7 bases in the middle. Germline values: CDR1 SGHDN, CDR2 FVKESK. The CDR3 has 13 amino acids. For the CDR3, the DNA is TGTGCCAGCAGGCGAGCTACTAATGAAAAACTGTTTTTT. It translates to CASRRATNEKLFF.

The chain recombines TRBV7-3 with TRBJ2-1; D gene unclear. The CDR3 consists of 12 residues. Germline V gene sequence: CDR1 SGHTA, CDR2 FQGTGA. Deletions cut 5 bases from V and 8 bases from J, with 10 bases between. CDR3 sequence (DNA): TGTGCCAGCAGCACCAACACACATGAGCAGTTCTTC. This gives the protein CASSTNTHEQFF.

The chain uses TRBV6-5 and TRBJ2-3; 10 bases fit TRBD1. The CDR3 covers 14 residues. V trimming: 6 bases; J trimming: 4 bases; junction bases outside the gene matches: 4. In germline, CDR1 is MNHEY, CDR2 SVGAGI. This chain's CDR3 is CASRLDRGSDTQYF. The CDR3 nucleotides read TGTGCCAGCAGACTGGACAGGGGGTCAGATACGCAGTATTTT.

V is TRBV10-3 and J is TRBJ1-5; 7 positions match TRBD1. There are 15 residues in the CDR3. Germline V gives CDR1 ENHRY, CDR2 SYGVKD. The ends lost 0 bases at V and 4 bases at J; junction bases unmatched: 3. The chain's CDR3 is CAISESGTANQPQHF. DNA of the CDR3: TGTGCCATCAGTGAGTCTGGGACAGCGAATCAGCCCCAGCATTTT.

This sequence joins TRBV19 and TRBJ2-1; no clear D gene. The CDR3 runs to 14 residues. Between the trimmed V and J ends, which lost 7 bases and 5 bases, there was a span of 15 bases. Germline CDR1 and CDR2: LNHDA and SQIVND (reference sequence). As DNA, the CDR3 is TGTGCCAGTATGGACCCCGGAGCCCACAATGAGCAGTTCTTC. This encodes CASMDPGAHNEQFF.

This chain connects TRBV6-5 to TRBJ1-2, with D perhaps matching TRBD1 (5 bases). Looked up from germline, CDR1 is MNHEY and CDR2 is SVGAGI. The V gene lost 1 base and the J gene lost 7 bases, with 16 bases spanning the gap. The CDR3 runs to 15 residues. As DNA, the CDR3 is TGTGCCAGCAGTTACTTTAGCGGGGACTCGGGTGGCTACACCTTC. Its translation is CASSYFSGDSGGYTF.

J is TRBJ2-1 and V is TRBV13; maybe TRBD1 (7 bases). This CDR3 is built from 16 residues. With 5 bases removed from V and 8 bases from J, the gap between germline ends came to 22 bases. Germline CDR1 reads PRHDT; CDR2 reads FYEKMQ (reference sequence). The DNA of the CDR3 is TGTGCCAGCAGCCAGCGGGCCCAAGGGGGCTTCGATGAGCAGTTCTTC. Protein product: CASSQRAQGGFDEQFF.

The chain links TRBV5-5 to TRBJ2-7, with D perhaps TRBD1 (5 bases). The ends were cut back, 3 bases at V and 0 bases at J, with 13 bases in the middle. The CDR3 totals 15 residues. The germline gives CDR1 SGHKS, CDR2 YYEKEE (reference sequence). CDR3 sequence: CASSYDRADSYEQYF. CDR3 nucleotide sequence: TGTGCCAGCAGCTACGACAGAGCCGACTCCTACGAGCAGTACTTC.

As concerns this clone: Other nucleotide sequences in the sample specify the same CDR3. This sequence joins TRBV7-2 and TRBJ1-2; perhaps TRBD1 as D (5 bases). Germline V gene lookup returns CDR1 SGHTA and CDR2 FQGNSA. The CDR3 extends over 11 amino acids. The V and J ends lost 5 bases and 7 bases respectively, with 8 bases between them. The CDR3 reads CASSLGGGYTF. Here the CDR3 DNA reads TGTGCCAGCAGCCTGGGGGGTGGCTACACCTTC.

The chain has TRBV5-8 and TRBJ1-2; D might be TRBD1 (6 bases). The V end was cut by 4 bases, the J end by 9 bases, with 19 bases between. Germline lookup yields CDR1 SGHTS and CDR2 YDEGEE. The CDR3 loop spans 14 amino acids. The CDR3 nucleotides read TGTGCCAGCAGCCGAATAACCTACAGGGCAAGCTACACCTTC. Protein: CASSRITYRASYTF.